Following are 5 T cell receptor beta chains from one sample sequenced in a study of T cells after yellow fever vaccination. TCRdb re-analysed the 5' RACE reads in MiXCR, keeping a single row per CDR3 protein. The sample includes some 120,000 distinct CDR3 sequences, 15% of them seen just once. This sample comprised CD8+ T cells sorted from PBMCs, obtained 5 days after the yellow fever booster vaccination. The receptors come from a man younger than 35 who received the YFV17D yellow fever vaccine.

Only a few counts were recorded for this clonotype. The chain joins TRBV18 to TRBJ2-1; tentative D call: TRBD1 (5 bases). The length of the CDR3 is 15 residues. Deletions cut 4 bases from V and 7 bases from J, with 17 bases between. The germline CDR1 and CDR2 sequences are KGHSH and LQKENI. CDR3 sequence: CASSRPGQGENEQFF. CDR3 nucleotide sequence: TGTGCCAGCTCACGCCCGGGTCAAGGGGAAAATGAGCAGTTCTTC.

This clonotype was counted a few times. V is TRBV7-9 and J is TRBJ2-1; TRBD1 aligns across 7 bases. The ends lost 4 bases at V and 9 bases at J; junction bases unmatched: 9. The CDR3 length is 14 residues. Germline CDR1 is SEHNR and CDR2 is FQNEAQ (reference sequence). CDR3 sequence: CASSSRQGTGEQFF. CDR3 coding DNA: TGTGCCAGCAGCTCTCGACAGGGAACGGGTGAGCAGTTCTTC.

This clonotype occurred a few times. V gene TRBV6-2 or TRBV6-3 combines with J gene TRBJ2-3; 11 bases agree with TRBD1. J gave up 6 bases and V 1 base, and 3 bases lay outside the gene matches. The CDR3 is made up of 15 amino acids. Germline CDR1 reads MNHEY; CDR2 reads SVGEGT. CDR3 in DNA: TGTGCCAGCAGTTACTTTCGGGACAGGGGGGATACGCAGTATTTT. This codes for CASSYFRDRGDTQYF.

This clonotype was observed a handful of times. J is TRBJ2-7 and V is TRBV5-1; D remains ambiguous. The germline CDR1 and CDR2 sequences are SGHRS and YFSETQ. V was clipped by 1 base and J by 1 base, with 6 bases between them. The CDR3 has 13 residues. Written as DNA, the CDR3 is TGCGCCAGCAGCTTGTCAATATCCTACGAGCAGTACTTC. Its protein is CASSLSISYEQYF.

A few counts support this clonotype. This sequence joins TRBV4-1 and TRBJ2-1; D gene unclear. Germline CDR1 MGHRA, CDR2 YSYEKL. V gave up 4 bases and J gave up 0 bases, with 10 bases separating them. The CDR3 runs 15 residues. This chain's CDR3 is CASSPGRNSYNEQFF. The CDR3 DNA reads TGCGCCAGCAGCCCTGGACGGAACTCCTACAATGAGCAGTTCTTC.